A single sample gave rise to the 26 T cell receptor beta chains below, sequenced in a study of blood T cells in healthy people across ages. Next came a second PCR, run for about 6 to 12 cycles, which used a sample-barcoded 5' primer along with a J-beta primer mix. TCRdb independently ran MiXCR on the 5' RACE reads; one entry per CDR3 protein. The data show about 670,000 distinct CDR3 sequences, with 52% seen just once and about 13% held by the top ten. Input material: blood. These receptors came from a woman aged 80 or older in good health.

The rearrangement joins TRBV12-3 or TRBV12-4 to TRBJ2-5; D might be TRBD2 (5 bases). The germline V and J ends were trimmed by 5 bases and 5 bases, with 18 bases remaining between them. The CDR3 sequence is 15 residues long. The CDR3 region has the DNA TGTGCCAGCAGTCTCCGGACTCCACCTTCGGAGACCCAGTACTTC. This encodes CASSLRTPPSETQYF.

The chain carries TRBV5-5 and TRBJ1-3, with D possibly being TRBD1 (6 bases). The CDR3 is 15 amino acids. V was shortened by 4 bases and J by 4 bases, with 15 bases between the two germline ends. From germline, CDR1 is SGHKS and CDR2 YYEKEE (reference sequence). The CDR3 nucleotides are TGTGCCAGCAGCCGCGAGACAGGTCTGGGAAACACCATATATTTT. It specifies CASSRETGLGNTIYF.

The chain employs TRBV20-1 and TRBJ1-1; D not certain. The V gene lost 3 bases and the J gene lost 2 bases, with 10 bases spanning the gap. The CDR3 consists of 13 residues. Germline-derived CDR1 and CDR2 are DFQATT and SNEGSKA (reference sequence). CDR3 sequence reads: CSASRNRNTEAFF. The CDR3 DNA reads TGCAGTGCTAGCAGGAACAGAAACACTGAAGCTTTCTTT.

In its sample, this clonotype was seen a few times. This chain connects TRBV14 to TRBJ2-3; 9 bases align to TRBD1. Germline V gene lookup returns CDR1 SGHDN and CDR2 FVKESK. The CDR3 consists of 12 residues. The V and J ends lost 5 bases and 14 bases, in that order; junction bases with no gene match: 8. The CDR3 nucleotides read TGTGCCAGCAGCACGGGGGACAGGGAAAGGTATTTT. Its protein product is CASSTGDRERYF.

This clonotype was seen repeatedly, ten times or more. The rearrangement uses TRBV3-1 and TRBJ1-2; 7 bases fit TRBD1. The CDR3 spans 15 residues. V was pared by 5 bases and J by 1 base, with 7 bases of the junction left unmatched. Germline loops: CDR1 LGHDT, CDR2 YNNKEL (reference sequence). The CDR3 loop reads CASSTGQSFNYGYTF. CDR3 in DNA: TGTGCCAGCAGCACGGGACAGTCCTTTAACTATGGCTACACCTTC.

The CDR3, as DNA: TGTGCCAGCTCACCTCTCGCTAGCCTCGCGTCGAATACGCAGTATTTT. Translating it yields CASSPLASLASNTQYF. This rearrangement joins TRBV18 to TRBJ2-3; TRBD2 might be the D (5 bases). The CDR3 consists of 16 residues. V shed 3 bases and J shed 7 bases, with 20 bases lying between them. CDR1 and CDR2 from the germline V gene are KGHSH and LQKENI.

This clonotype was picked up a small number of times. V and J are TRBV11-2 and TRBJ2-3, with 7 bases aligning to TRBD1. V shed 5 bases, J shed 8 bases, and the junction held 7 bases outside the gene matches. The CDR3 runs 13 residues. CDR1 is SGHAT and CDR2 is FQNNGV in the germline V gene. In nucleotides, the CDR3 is TGTGCCAGCAGCGCCGGGACAGCGGTTACGCAGTATTTT. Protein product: CASSAGTAVTQYF.

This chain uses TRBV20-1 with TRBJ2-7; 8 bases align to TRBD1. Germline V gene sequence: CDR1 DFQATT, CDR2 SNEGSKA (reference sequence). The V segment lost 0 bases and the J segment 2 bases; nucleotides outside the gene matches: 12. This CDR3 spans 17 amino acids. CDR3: CSARDRLGQGAAYEQYF. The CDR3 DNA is TGCAGTGCTAGAGATCGGTTAGGGCAGGGGGCTGCCTACGAGCAGTACTTC.

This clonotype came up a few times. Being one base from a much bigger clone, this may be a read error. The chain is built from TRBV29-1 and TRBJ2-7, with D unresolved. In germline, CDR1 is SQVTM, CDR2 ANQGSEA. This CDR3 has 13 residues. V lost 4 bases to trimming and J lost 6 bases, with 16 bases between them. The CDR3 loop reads CSVAPQIGSEQYF. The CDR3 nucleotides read TGCAGCGTTGCACCTCAGATAGGTAGCGAGCAGTACTTC.

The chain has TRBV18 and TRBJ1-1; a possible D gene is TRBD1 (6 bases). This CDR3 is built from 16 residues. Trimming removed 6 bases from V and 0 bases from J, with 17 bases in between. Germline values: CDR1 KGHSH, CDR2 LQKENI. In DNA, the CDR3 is TGTGCCAGCTCCACACAGGGTAGAGGCGTGAACACTGAAGCTTTCTTT. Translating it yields CASSTQGRGVNTEAFF.

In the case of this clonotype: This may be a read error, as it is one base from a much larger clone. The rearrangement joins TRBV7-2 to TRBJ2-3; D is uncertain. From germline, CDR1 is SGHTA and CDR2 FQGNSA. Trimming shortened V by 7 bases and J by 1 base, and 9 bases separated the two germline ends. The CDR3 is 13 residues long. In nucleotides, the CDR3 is TGTGCCAGCACCCGTACGGGCACAGATACGCAGTATTTT. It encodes CASTRTGTDTQYF.

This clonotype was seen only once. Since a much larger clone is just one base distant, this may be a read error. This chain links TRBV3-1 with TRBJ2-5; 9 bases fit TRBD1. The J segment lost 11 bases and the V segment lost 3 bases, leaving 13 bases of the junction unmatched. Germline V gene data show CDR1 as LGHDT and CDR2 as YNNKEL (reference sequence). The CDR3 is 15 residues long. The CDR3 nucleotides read TGTGCCAGCAGCCATGGGGACAGGGATACTGATGAGCAGTACTTC. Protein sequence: CASSHGDRDTDEQYF.

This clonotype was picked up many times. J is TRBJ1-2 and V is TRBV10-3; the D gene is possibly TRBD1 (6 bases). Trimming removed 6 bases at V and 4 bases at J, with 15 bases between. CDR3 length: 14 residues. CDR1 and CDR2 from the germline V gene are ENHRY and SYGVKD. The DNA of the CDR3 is TGTGCCATCAGGGACAGTGGGATCCCCTATGGCTACACCTTC. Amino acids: CAIRDSGIPYGYTF.

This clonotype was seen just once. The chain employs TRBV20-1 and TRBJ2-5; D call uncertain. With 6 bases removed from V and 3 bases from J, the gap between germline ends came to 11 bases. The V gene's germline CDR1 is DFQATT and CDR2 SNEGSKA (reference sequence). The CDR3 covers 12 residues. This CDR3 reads CSASEGKETQYF. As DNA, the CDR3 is TGCAGTGCCAGTGAAGGGAAAGAGACCCAGTACTTC.

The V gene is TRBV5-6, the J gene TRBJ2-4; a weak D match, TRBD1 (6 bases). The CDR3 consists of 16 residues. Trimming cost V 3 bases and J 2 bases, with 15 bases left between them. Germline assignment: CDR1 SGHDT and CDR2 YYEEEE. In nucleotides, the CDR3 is TGTGCCAGCAGCTCGAGACAGGATTTGTCCAAAAACATTCAGTACTTC. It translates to CASSSRQDLSKNIQYF.

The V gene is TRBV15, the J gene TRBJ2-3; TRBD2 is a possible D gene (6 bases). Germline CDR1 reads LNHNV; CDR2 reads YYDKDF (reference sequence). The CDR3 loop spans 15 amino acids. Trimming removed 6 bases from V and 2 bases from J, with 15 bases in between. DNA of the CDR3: TGTGCCACCAGTTTTGGGGCGGGGAACACAGATACGCAGTATTTT. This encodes CATSFGAGNTDTQYF.

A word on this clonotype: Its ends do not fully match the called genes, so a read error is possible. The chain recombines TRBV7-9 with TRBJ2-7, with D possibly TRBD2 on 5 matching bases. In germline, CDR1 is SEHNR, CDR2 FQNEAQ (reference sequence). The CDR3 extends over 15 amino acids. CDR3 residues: CAGSPGGRQAYEQYF. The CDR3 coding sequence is TGTGCCGGCAGCCCCGGAGGTAGGCAGGCCTACGAGCAGTACTTC. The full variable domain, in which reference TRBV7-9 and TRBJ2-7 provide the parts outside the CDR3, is DTGVSQNPRHKITKRGQNVTFRCDPISEHNRLYWYRQTLGQGPEFLTYFQNEAQLEKSRLLSDRFSAERPKGSFSTLEIQRTEQGDSAMYLCAGSPGGRQAYEQYFGPGTRLTVT.

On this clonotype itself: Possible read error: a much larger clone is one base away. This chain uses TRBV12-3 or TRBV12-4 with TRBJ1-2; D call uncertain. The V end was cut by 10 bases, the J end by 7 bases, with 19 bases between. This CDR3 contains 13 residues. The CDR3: CATANGFISGYTF. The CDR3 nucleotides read TGTGCCACCGCTAATGGATTTATTTCTGGCTACACCTTC.

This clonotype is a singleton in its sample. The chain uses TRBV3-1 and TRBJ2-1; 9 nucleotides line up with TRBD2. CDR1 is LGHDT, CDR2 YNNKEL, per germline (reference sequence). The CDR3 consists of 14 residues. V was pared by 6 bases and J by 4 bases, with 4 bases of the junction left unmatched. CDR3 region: CASRSLAGYNEQFF. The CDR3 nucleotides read TGTGCCAGCAGGAGTCTAGCGGGGTACAATGAGCAGTTCTTC.

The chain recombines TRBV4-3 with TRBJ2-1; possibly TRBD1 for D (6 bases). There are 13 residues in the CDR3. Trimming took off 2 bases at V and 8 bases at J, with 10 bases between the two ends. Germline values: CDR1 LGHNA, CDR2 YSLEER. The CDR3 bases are TGCGCCAGCAGCCAAAACAGGGCCGATGAGCAGTTCTTC. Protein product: CASSQNRADEQFF.

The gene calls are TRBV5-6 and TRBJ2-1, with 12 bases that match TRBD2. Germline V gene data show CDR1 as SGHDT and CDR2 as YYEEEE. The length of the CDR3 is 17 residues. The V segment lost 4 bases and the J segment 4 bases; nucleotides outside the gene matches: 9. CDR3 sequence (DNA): TGTGCCAGCAGCCCAGGACTAGCGGGAAGGGCTTACAATGAGCAGTTCTTC. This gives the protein CASSPGLAGRAYNEQFF.

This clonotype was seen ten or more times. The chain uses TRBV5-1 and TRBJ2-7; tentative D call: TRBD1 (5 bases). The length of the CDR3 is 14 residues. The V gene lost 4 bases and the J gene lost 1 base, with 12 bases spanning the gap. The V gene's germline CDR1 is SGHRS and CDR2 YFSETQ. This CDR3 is CASSRLGESYEQYF. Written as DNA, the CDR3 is TGCGCCAGCAGCCGCTTAGGGGAATCCTACGAGCAGTACTTC.

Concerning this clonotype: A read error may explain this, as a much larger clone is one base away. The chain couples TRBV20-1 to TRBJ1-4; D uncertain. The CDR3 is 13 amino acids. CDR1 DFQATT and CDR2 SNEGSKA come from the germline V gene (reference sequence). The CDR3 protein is CSAAPRFNEELFF. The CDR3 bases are TGCAGTGCCGCCCCACGGTTTAATGAAGAACTGTTTTTT.

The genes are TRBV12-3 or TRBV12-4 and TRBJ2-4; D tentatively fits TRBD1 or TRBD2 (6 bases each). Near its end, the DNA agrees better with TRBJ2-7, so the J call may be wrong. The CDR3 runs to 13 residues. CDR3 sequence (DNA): TGTGCCAGCAGTCCGGGGGCGAGCCCCGAGCAGTACTTC. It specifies CASSPGASPEQYF.

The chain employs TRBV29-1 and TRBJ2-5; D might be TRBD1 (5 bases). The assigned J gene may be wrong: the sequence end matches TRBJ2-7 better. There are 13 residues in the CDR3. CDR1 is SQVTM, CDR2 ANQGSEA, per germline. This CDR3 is CSVERVGVGEQYF. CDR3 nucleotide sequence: TGCAGCGTTGAAAGGGTAGGGGTAGGCGAGCAGTACTTC.

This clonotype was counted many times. In DNA, the CDR3 is TGTGCCAGCAGCTTGGCCGCAAGAGTAACCACAGATACGCAGTATTTT. This codes for CASSLAARVTTDTQYF. V gene TRBV5-5 combines with J gene TRBJ2-3; the D is unclear. CDR1 is SGHKS, CDR2 YYEKEE, per germline (reference sequence). The ends were cut back, 0 bases at V and 2 bases at J, with 13 bases in the middle. This CDR3 comprises 16 residues.